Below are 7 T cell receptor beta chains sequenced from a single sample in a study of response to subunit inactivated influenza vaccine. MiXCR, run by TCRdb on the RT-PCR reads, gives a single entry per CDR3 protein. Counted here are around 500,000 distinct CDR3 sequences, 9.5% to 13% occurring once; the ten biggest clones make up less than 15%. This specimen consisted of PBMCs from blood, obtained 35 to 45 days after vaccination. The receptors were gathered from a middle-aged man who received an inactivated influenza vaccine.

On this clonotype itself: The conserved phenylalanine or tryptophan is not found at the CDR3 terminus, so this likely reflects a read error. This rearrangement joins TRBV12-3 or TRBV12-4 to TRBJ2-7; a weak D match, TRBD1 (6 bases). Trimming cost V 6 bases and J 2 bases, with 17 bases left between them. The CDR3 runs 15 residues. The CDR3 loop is CASRPPGAPAYEQYL. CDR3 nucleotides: TGTGCCAGCAGACCGCCAGGGGCCCCAGCCTACGAGCAGTACTTG.

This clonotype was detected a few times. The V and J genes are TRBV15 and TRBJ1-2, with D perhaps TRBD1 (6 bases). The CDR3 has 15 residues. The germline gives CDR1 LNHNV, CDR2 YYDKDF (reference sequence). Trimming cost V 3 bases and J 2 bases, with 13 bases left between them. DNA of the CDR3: TGTGCCACCAGCAGGAACAGGGTCGAGAACTATGGCTACACCTTC. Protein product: CATSRNRVENYGYTF.

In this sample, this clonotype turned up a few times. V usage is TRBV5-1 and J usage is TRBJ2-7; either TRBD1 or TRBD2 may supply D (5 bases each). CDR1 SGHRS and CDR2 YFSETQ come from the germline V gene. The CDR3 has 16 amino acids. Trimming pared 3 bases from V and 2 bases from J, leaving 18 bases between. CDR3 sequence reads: CASSSPTWDGTYEQYF. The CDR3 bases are TGCGCCAGCAGCTCCCCCACGTGGGACGGCACCTACGAGCAGTACTTC.

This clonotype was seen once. The CDR3 DNA reads TGTGCCAGTACCCCGGGACTAGCAGGGGGCGAGCAGTACTTC. This codes for CASTPGLAGGEQYF. The chain is built from TRBV19 and TRBJ2-7, with TRBD2 identical over 9 bases. Trimming removed 7 bases from V and 6 bases from J; junction bases left unmatched: 10. The CDR3 contains 14 residues. Per the germline V gene, CDR1 is LNHDA and CDR2 is SQIVND (reference sequence).

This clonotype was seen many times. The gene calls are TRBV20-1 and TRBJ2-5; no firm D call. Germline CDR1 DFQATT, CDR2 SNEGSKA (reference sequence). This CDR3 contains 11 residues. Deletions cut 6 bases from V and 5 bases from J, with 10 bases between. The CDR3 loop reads CSAEPVETQYF. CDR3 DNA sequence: TGCAGTGCAGAGCCTGTGGAGACCCAGTACTTC.

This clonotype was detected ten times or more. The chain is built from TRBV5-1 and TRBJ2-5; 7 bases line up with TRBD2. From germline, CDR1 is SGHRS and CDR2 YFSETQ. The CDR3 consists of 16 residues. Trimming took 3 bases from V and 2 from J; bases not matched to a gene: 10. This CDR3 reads CASSWPRAGTQETQYF. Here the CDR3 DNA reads TGCGCCAGCAGCTGGCCTCGAGCGGGGACTCAAGAGACCCAGTACTTC.

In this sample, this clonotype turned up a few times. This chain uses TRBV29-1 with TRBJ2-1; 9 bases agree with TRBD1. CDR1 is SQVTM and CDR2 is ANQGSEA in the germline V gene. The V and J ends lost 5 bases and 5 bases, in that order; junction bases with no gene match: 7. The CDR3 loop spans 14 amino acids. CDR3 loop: CSVLDRGANNEQFF. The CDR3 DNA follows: TGCAGCGTTTTGGACAGGGGCGCAAACAATGAGCAGTTCTTC.